The clone carrying this TCR beta chain was recorded only once. Its antigen is currently unknown. Primers included in the PCR were 60 Vbeta and 13 Jbeta primers. Using immunoSEQ multiplex PCR, the repertoire was profiled, and TCRdb retains in-frame clones only, with some absent. The sample lists approximately 110,000 clones, about 73% occurring once. The data are from a study of cytomegalovirus exposure and HLA in healthy donors. General study results and limits: As a later analysis showed, several of the most significant clusters appeared to be linked to common viral pathogens. Exclusion applied to some V segments, including TRBV6-2 and TRBV6-3, as they were indistinguishable. A few chains linked to CMV were shown in vitro to be specific for CMV antigens.

This CDR3 spans 15 amino acids. Trimming took 2 bases from V and 8 from J, leaving 18 bases between them. CDR1 and CDR2 from the germline V gene are PRHDT and FYEKMQ (reference sequence). Sequencing input: PBMCs. This sequence originates from a woman aged 50 to 60 in good health and CMV-seropositive. The chain carries TRBV13 and TRBJ1-2; D unclear. The CDR3 DNA follows: TGTGCCAGCAGCTTATACGTCGGTGCGGGCCCAGGCTACACCTTC. Its translation: CASSLYVGAGPGYTF.